What follows is one T cell receptor (beta chain) and its context. This entry belongs to a study of blood T cell repertoires in COVID-19. On the study more broadly: From the United States, Italy and Spain came samples of acute and convalescent COVID-19. Sources were T cells, B-cell-depleted T cells, or PBMCs; the material itself was cDNA or gDNA.

As handled by the study authors: Amplification of reference gene primers provided the estimated nucleated cell counts. The protocol was immunoSEQ multiplex PCR, while the TCRdb copy is restricted to in-frame clones and leaves out a portion. Clone size and the V and J calls come from that table; the DNA yielded D and trimming. Found here are under 55,000 clones, around 90% of them singletons; the top ten hold about 9.2%. This CDR3 region has 15 residues. Germline V gives CDR1 LNHDA, CDR2 SQIVND (reference sequence). Trimming took 3 bases from V and 5 from J, leaving 16 bases between them. This TCR came from a woman older than 75 with active COVID-19. The gene calls are TRBV19 and TRBJ2-5; TRBD2 is a possible D gene (7 bases). Sequenced sample: peripheral blood. CDR3 sequence (DNA): TGTGCCAGTAGTATTCAACGGGGGGCCGGGGAGACCCAGTACTTC. This codes for CASSIQRGAGETQYF.